Described below is a single T cell receptor beta chain sequence and its context. What it recognizes is unknown. This sample is part of a study of cytotoxic CD8 clonotypes in ibrutinib-treated CLL. Study information: Included were 11 to 12 relapsed/refractory and about 15 treatment-naive patients, of whom 17 were IGHV unmutated. General study findings and limits: Against age-matched healthy donors, baseline clonality ran higher and tracked circulating CD8+ T-cell counts.

Using immunoSEQ multiplex PCR, the repertoire was profiled, and TCRdb retains in-frame clones only, with some absent. The sample carries some 10,000 clones, around 80% recorded once. The receptor comes from a human donor with chronic lymphocytic leukemia. The sequencing here drew on PBMCs, taken at disease progression, from a patient treated with ibrutinib.

The CDR3 region is CASSLVIRTGGMETQYF. CDR3 nucleotide sequence: TGTGCCAGCAGCTTAGTGATTAGGACAGGGGGCATGGAGACCCAGTACTTC. The chain carries TRBV11-2 and TRBJ2-5; TRBD1 matches 11 bases. Unmatched junction bases numbered 9, after V lost 1 base and J lost 5 bases. Germline CDR1 and CDR2: SGHAT and FQNNGV. The length of the CDR3 is 17 residues.